The 26 T cell receptor beta chains in this list originate from one sample, sequenced in a study of brain T cells in children with intractable seizures. Time point given: blood from clinic visit 5 months post-surgery; TSC patient then seizure free. Repertoires were generated with immunoSEQ multiplex PCR, while TCRdb's copy carries only in-frame clones and drops some. The profile shows 300,000 to 400,000 clones, roughly 92% of them singletons. Here the sequenced sample was peripheral blood, taken 4 to 6 months after surgery. These receptors originate from a boy under three years old with tuberous sclerosis and intractable seizures.

The chain uses TRBV19 and TRBJ2-7; D might be TRBD2 (6 bases). The germline CDR1 and CDR2 sequences are LNHDA and SQIVND (reference sequence). V was cut by 4 bases and J by 2 bases, with 18 bases left in between. The CDR3 runs to 16 residues. The CDR3 DNA follows: TGTGCCAGTAGTAGGCATTCCGGGACTGGTGCCTACGAGCAGTACTTC. This sequence encodes CASSRHSGTGAYEQYF.

The chain links TRBV12-3 or TRBV12-4 to TRBJ2-1; the D gene is possibly TRBD1 (6 bases). This CDR3 contains 10 residues. Deletions cut 7 bases from V and 11 bases from J, with 9 bases between. The CDR3 here is CASTGQQQFF. The CDR3 DNA follows: TGTGCCAGCACCGGACAGCAGCAGTTCTTC.

The V and J genes are TRBV27 and TRBJ1-1, with D perhaps TRBD1 (5 bases). Germline V gene lookup returns CDR1 MNHEY and CDR2 SMNVEV (reference sequence). V lost 1 base and J 4 bases, leaving 13 bases between the germline ends. CDR3 length: 15 amino acids. CDR3 amino acids: CASSLFGSGPTEAFF. The CDR3 coding sequence is TGTGCCAGCAGTTTATTCGGTTCGGGACCCACTGAAGCTTTCTTT.

This chain connects TRBV3-1 (or the pseudogene TRBV3-2) to TRBJ1-1; the D gene is possibly TRBD1 (5 bases). CDR1 is LGHDT and CDR2 is YNNKEL in the germline V gene (reference sequence). This CDR3 is built from 15 residues. The V gene lost 1 base and the J gene lost 3 bases, with 12 bases spanning the gap. The CDR3 sequence is CASSQVLGRDTEAFF. DNA of the CDR3: TGTGCCAGCAGCCAAGTATTGGGCAGGGACACTGAAGCTTTCTTT.

The chain recombines TRBV7-8 with TRBJ1-1; TRBD1 might be the D (6 bases). The germline V gene encodes CDR1 SGHVS and CDR2 FQNEAQ. The CDR3 loop spans 18 amino acids. Trimming pared 6 bases from V and 1 base from J, leaving 24 bases between. CDR3 region: CASSLSGGAWDRNTEAFF. CDR3 in DNA: TGTGCCAGCAGTCTTTCGGGGGGCGCCTGGGATCGGAACACTGAAGCTTTCTTT.

The genes are TRBV12-3 or TRBV12-4 and TRBJ1-2; D unclear. Trimming took 6 bases from V and 5 from J, leaving 13 bases between them. The CDR3 loop spans 13 amino acids. In nucleotides, the CDR3 is TGTGCCAGCAGAATAACGGACGGTTATGGCTACACCTTC. The encoded protein is CASRITDGYGYTF.

The V and J genes are TRBV6-5 and TRBJ1-2, with D possibly being TRBD1 (5 bases). Germline V gene data show CDR1 as MNHEY and CDR2 as SVGAGI. V shed 0 bases and J shed 2 bases, with 10 bases lying between them. This CDR3 is 15 amino acids long. The chain's CDR3 is CASSYSPGKNYGYTF. The CDR3 DNA reads as TGTGCCAGCAGTTACTCTCCAGGGAAAAACTATGGCTACACCTTC.

CDR3 sequence: CASSGTNTGELFF. The CDR3 DNA sequence: TGTGCCAGCAGTGGGACGAACACCGGGGAGCTGTTTTTT. J is TRBJ2-2 and V is TRBV2; D not certain. Germline V gene sequence: CDR1 SNHLY, CDR2 FYNNEI. The ends were cut back, 4 bases at V and 0 bases at J, with 3 bases in the middle. This CDR3 has 13 residues. The whole variable domain, filled in from reference TRBV2 and TRBJ2-2, reads EPEVTQTPSHQVTQMGQEVILRCVPISNHLYFYWYRQILGQKVEFLVSFYNNEISEKSEIFDDQFSVERPDGSNFTLKIRSTKLEDSAMYFCASSGTNTGELFFGEGSRLTVL.

This rearrangement joins TRBV20-1 to TRBJ1-2; D not certain. This CDR3 is 11 amino acids long. Germline V gives CDR1 DFQATT, CDR2 SNEGSKA (reference sequence). Trimming removed 7 bases at V and 2 bases at J, with 8 bases between. The chain's CDR3 is CSVGRNYGYTF. The CDR3 DNA is TGCAGTGTTGGGCGGAACTATGGCTACACCTTC.

The rearrangement uses TRBV11-2 and TRBJ2-2; no reliable D call. Per germline, CDR1 SGHAT and CDR2 FQNNGV. Trimming left V 1 base short and J 5 bases short, with 17 bases between. This CDR3 is built from 17 residues. The CDR3: CASSLALPIEYTGELFF. Written as DNA, the CDR3 is TGTGCCAGCAGCTTAGCTCTTCCAATTGAGTATACCGGGGAGCTGTTTTTT.

V gene TRBV6-5 combines with J gene TRBJ1-5; 11 positions match TRBD1. The V and J ends lost 6 bases and 5 bases, in that order; junction bases with no gene match: 3. Germline CDR1 MNHEY, CDR2 SVGAGI. The CDR3 has 14 residues. The CDR3 here is CASSWTGGDQPQHF. The CDR3 bases are TGTGCCAGCAGCTGGACAGGGGGCGATCAGCCCCAGCATTTT.

This clone is a singleton in its sample. The rearrangement joins TRBV5-1 to TRBJ1-6; D is perhaps TRBD1 (5 bases). The CDR3 is made up of 16 amino acids. V was trimmed by 0 bases and J by 6 bases, leaving 13 bases between them. Germline V gives CDR1 SGHRS, CDR2 YFSETQ. The CDR3 nucleotides are TGCGCCAGCAGCTTGGATCGGGGGGAAACTAATTCACCCCTCCACTTT. This translates into CASSLDRGETNSPLHF.

The rearrangement links TRBV7-6 to TRBJ2-6, with 9 bases identical to TRBD1. V lost 5 bases and J lost 2; bases outside the gene matches: 4. The CDR3 length is 16 residues. The germline CDR1 and CDR2 sequences are SGHVS and FNYEAQ. Written as DNA, the CDR3 is TGTGCCAGCAGCCCGCGGACAGGGGCTGGGGCCAACGTCCTGACTTTC. Its translation: CASSPRTGAGANVLTF.

The J gene is TRBJ2-5, the V gene TRBV11-3; 10 bases agree with TRBD2. CDR1 is SGHNT and CDR2 is YENEEA in the germline V gene. V dropped 3 bases and J dropped 5; count of bases not matched to a gene: 6. There are 15 residues in the CDR3. CDR3 protein: CASSLGLAGEETQYF. The CDR3 DNA follows: TGTGCCAGCAGCTTGGGCCTAGCGGGGGAGGAGACCCAGTACTTC.

The V and J genes are TRBV20-1 and TRBJ2-7, with TRBD2 matching over 9 bases. Unmatched junction bases numbered 3, after V lost 3 bases and J lost 3 bases. Looked up from germline, CDR1 is DFQATT and CDR2 is SNEGSKA (reference sequence). This CDR3 comprises 13 residues. The CDR3 spells CSASGGGDYEQYF. CDR3 coding DNA: TGCAGTGCTAGTGGCGGGGGGGACTACGAGCAGTACTTC.

The rearrangement uses TRBV24-1 and TRBJ2-3, with no clear D. Trimming cost V 2 bases and J 6 bases, with 8 bases left between them. The CDR3 length is 13 residues. CDR1 is KGHDR and CDR2 is SFDVKD in the germline V gene. The DNA of the CDR3 is TGTGCCACCAGTGATTCCAGATTGGATACGCAGTATTTT. The encoded protein is CATSDSRLDTQYF.

The chain is built from TRBV6-5 and TRBJ1-1; TRBD1 might be the D (6 bases). The germline CDR1 and CDR2 sequences are MNHEY and SVGAGI. The CDR3 totals 12 residues. Deletions cut 6 bases from V and 11 bases from J, with 16 bases between. DNA of the CDR3: TGTGCCAGCAGCAGTACAGGGCACCGGGCTTTCTTT. Translation gives CASSSTGHRAFF.

The chain employs TRBV19 and TRBJ2-3, with D possibly being TRBD1 (6 bases). Trimming took off 7 bases at V and 3 bases at J, with 14 bases between the two ends. The CDR3 has 14 residues. The germline CDR1 and CDR2 sequences are LNHDA and SQIVND (reference sequence). CDR3 sequence reads: CASIPQGLTDTQYF. CDR3 DNA sequence: TGTGCCAGTATCCCCCAGGGGTTGACAGATACGCAGTATTTT.

The J gene is TRBJ1-3, the V gene TRBV5-6; perhaps TRBD1 as D (5 bases). In germline, CDR1 is SGHDT, CDR2 YYEEEE. The V end was cut by 4 bases, the J end by 0 bases, with 8 bases between. This CDR3 comprises 14 residues. Written as DNA, the CDR3 is TGTGCCAGCAGCGCAGGGACCTCTGGAAACACCATATATTTT. Translation: CASSAGTSGNTIYF.

This clone appeared once. The chain uses TRBV3-1 (or the pseudogene TRBV3-2) and TRBJ2-1, with D maybe TRBD2 (5 bases). The V and J ends lost 0 bases and 8 bases respectively, with 14 bases between them. The CDR3 contains 15 residues. Germline-derived CDR1 and CDR2 are LGHDT and YNNKEL (reference sequence). The CDR3 nucleotides read TGTGCCAGCAGCCAAGATCGATCGCTAGCCGATGAGCAGTTCTTC. Protein sequence: CASSQDRSLADEQFF.

V and J are TRBV4-2 and TRBJ2-3; the match to TRBD2 covers 10 bases. The ends lost 4 bases at V and 0 bases at J; junction bases unmatched: 7. The CDR3 has 17 amino acids. Germline CDR1 is LGHNA and CDR2 is YNFKEQ. The CDR3 spells CASSPLSTSGSTDTQYF. As DNA, the CDR3 is TGTGCCAGCAGCCCCTTATCGACTAGCGGGAGCACAGATACGCAGTATTTT.

The chain is built from TRBV30 and TRBJ2-2, with D uncertain. Germline V gene sequence: CDR1 GTSNPN, CDR2 SVGIG (reference sequence). Trimming took 3 bases from V and 7 from J, leaving 12 bases between them. CDR3 length: 13 residues. The CDR3 loop is CAWRNYGNGELFF. The CDR3 DNA is TGTGCCTGGAGGAACTACGGTAACGGGGAGCTGTTTTTT. Combining the CDR3 with reference TRBV30 and TRBJ2-2 gives the whole variable domain SQTIHQWPATLVQPVGSPLSLECTVEGTSNPNLYWYRQAAGRGLQLLFYSVGIGQISSEVPQNLSASRPQDRQFILSSKKLLLSDSGFYLCAWRNYGNGELFFGEGSRLTVL.

V and J are TRBV7-3 and TRBJ2-7; the match to TRBD2 covers 8 bases. CDR3 size: 14 residues. CDR1 and CDR2 (germline): SGHTA, FQGTGA. The trim removed 6 bases at V and 2 bases at J, leaving 6 bases unmatched. DNA of the CDR3: TGTGCCAGCAGTCCCGGTAGCGGGGCCTACGAGCAGTACTTC. Its translation: CASSPGSGAYEQYF.

The V call is TRBV5-1, the J call TRBJ1-1; D is undetermined. The CDR3 consists of 13 residues. V was shortened by 0 bases and J by 5 bases, with 8 bases between the two germline ends. Per germline, CDR1 SGHRS and CDR2 YFSETQ. The CDR3 region has the DNA TGCGCCAGCAGCTTGGGAGGACTAACTGAAGCTTTCTTT. Its translation is CASSLGGLTEAFF.

In DNA, the CDR3 is TGTGCCAGCAGCTCGGGAGTCTGGGATGAGCAGTTCTTC. This gives the protein CASSSGVWDEQFF. This chain connects TRBV2 to TRBJ2-1, with TRBD2 as a possible D gene (6 bases). Germline CDR1 and CDR2: SNHLY and FYNNEI. Trimming removed 6 bases from V and 8 bases from J, with 14 bases in between. The CDR3 runs 13 residues.

This chain connects TRBV3-1 (or the pseudogene TRBV3-2) to TRBJ2-5; 8 bases align to TRBD2. The V and J ends lost 2 bases and 5 bases, in that order; junction bases with no gene match: 7. CDR1 and CDR2 (germline): LGHDT, YNNKEL (reference sequence). The CDR3 loop spans 15 amino acids. The CDR3 is CASSQRQTGGETQYF. CDR3 coding DNA: TGTGCCAGCAGCCAACGCCAGACGGGGGGGGAGACCCAGTACTTC.